Sequencing of this T cell receptor beta chain was carried out in a study of cytomegalovirus exposure and HLA in healthy donors. Whole-study results and caveats: 87-base-pair reads could not separate some V segments, including TRBV6-2 and TRBV6-3. A missense variant in DCLRE1C was later tied to TCR beta V- and J-gene trimming.

This clone was observed a few times. Its antigen is unidentified. Looked up from germline, CDR1 is SEHNR and CDR2 is FQNEAQ (reference sequence). J was trimmed by 6 bases and V by 6 bases; bases with no gene match: 5. This CDR3 is 14 amino acids long. PCR amplification relied on 60 Vbeta primers (plus 13 Jbeta primers). Repertoires were generated with immunoSEQ multiplex PCR, while TCRdb's copy carries only in-frame clones and drops some. This table holds roughly 78,000 clones, about 60% found once. Sample: PBMCs. V usage is TRBV7-9 and J usage is TRBJ1-4, with 9 nucleotides matching TRBD1. This receptor was taken from a man aged 25 to 45 in good health and CMV-seropositive. The CDR3 bases are TGTGCCAGCAGTCAGGGACAGGGTCATGAAAAACTGTTTTTT. This codes for CASSQGQGHEKLFF.